These T cell receptor beta chains were read from a single sample in a study of T cell changes during pregnancy in multiple sclerosis. The method was immunoSEQ multiplex PCR; TCRdb's version includes in-frame clones alone and lacks a portion of them. The sample lists tens of thousands of clones; 92% were seen once. Specimen: CD4+ T cells from peripheral blood mononuclear cells, collected after pregnancy. The source of these receptors is a female donor in good health, enrolled as a control in a pregnancy study. Both conserved end residues are part of each CDR3. A D gene is named only where the DNA matches it firmly. For some rows the clone size is stated as once, few or many, or as a class when expanded; others skip it.

v_gene	abundance	d_gene	j_gene	len	CDR3aa	CDR3nt
TRBV5-1	-	TRBD1	TRBJ1-2	14	CASGGQGAYGGYTF	TGCGCCAGCGGGGGACAGGGGGCTTATGGTGGCTACACCTTC
TRBV5-4	-	-	TRBJ2-2	16	CASSLVVSHLTGELFF	TGTGCCAGCAGCTTGGTTGTCAGTCACCTCACCGGGGAGCTGTTTTTT
TRBV30	-	-	TRBJ1-1	15	CAWSPGGGLNTEAFF	TGTGCCTGGAGTCCAGGCGGGGGGTTGAACACTGAAGCTTTCTTT
TRBV7-3	-	TRBD1	TRBJ1-2	13	CASGTGVNTGYTF	TGTGCCAGCGGGACAGGGGTTAACACTGGCTACACCTTC
TRBV6-4	-	-	TRBJ1-2	12	CASSQAGYGYTF	TGTGCCAGCTCTCAGGCAGGGTATGGCTACACCTTC
TRBV7-9	-	TRBD1	TRBJ2-1	15	CASSRDRISYNEQFF	TGTGCCAGCAGCCGGGACAGGATCTCCTACAATGAGCAGTTCTTC
TRBV2	-	TRBD2	TRBJ2-3	14	CASRGTSGGDTQYF	TGTGCCAGCAGGGGGACTAGCGGGGGAGATACGCAGTATTTT
TRBV28	-	TRBD1	TRBJ1-1	17	CASSSNRGFPLNTEAFF	TGTGCCAGCAGTTCTAACAGGGGGTTCCCTTTGAACACTGAAGCTTTCTTT
TRBV2	-	TRBD1	TRBJ2-7	18	CASRSNRGRFKVRDEQYF	TGTGCCAGCAGGTCAAACAGGGGAAGGTTTAAAGTGAGGGACGAGCAGTACTTC
TRBV11-1	-	TRBD1	TRBJ2-4	18	CASSLVRDDRGAKNIQYF	TGTGCCAGCAGCTTAGTCCGGGATGACAGGGGAGCCAAAAACATTCAGTACTTC
TRBV19	-	-	TRBJ2-5	16	CASKQSDSPRIETQYF	TGTGCCAGTAAGCAATCCGATTCGCCGAGGATAGAGACCCAGTACTTC
TRBV18	-	-	TRBJ1-5	12	CASSPYNQPQHF	TGTGCCAGCTCACCATACAATCAGCCCCAGCATTTT
TRBV5-1	-	-	TRBJ2-7	12	CASRGSSYEQYF	TGCGCCAGCAGGGGGAGCTCCTACGAGCAGTACTTC
TRBV6-5	-	-	TRBJ1-2	16	CASSYSNTGGSGGYTF	TGTGCCAGCAGTTACTCAAATACCGGGGGATCAGGCGGCTACACCTTC
TRBV18	-	TRBD1	TRBJ2-3	20	CASSPPPGYTGTGFTDTQYF	TGTGCCAGCTCACCACCGCCAGGGTATACCGGGACAGGGTTCACAGATACGCAGTATTTT
TRBV11-2	-	-	TRBJ2-4	17	CASSPRIVTAAKNIQYF	TGTGCCAGCAGCCCCAGGATTGTCACCGCAGCCAAAAACATTCAGTACTTC
TRBV27	-	-	TRBJ2-4	16	CASRPGLPQAKNIQYF	TGTGCCAGCAGACCGGGACTCCCGCAAGCCAAAAACATTCAGTACTTC
TRBV7-9	-	TRBD1	TRBJ2-5	13	CASSPGTEQTQYF	TGTGCCAGCAGTCCCGGGACAGAGCAGACCCAGTACTTC
TRBV12-5	-	-	TRBJ1-3	16	CASGITGLFSGNTIYF	TGTGCTAGTGGAATTACAGGGTTATTTTCTGGAAACACCATATATTTT
TRBV14	-	TRBD2	TRBJ2-3	16	CASSQGRGGVRDTQYF	TGTGCCAGCAGCCAAGGTCGGGGAGGGGTTAGAGATACGCAGTATTTT
TRBV7-2	-	TRBD2	TRBJ2-7	15	CASSARASGPYEQYF	TGTGCCAGCAGCGCCCGGGCTAGCGGTCCCTACGAGCAGTACTTC
TRBV19	few	-	TRBJ2-5	13	CASSLRSGETQYF	TGTGCCAGTAGTTTAAGATCCGGAGAGACCCAGTACTTC
TRBV5-4	-	-	TRBJ2-2	15	CASSTLTGNTGELFF	TGTGCCAGCAGCACGCTGACAGGGAACACCGGGGAGCTGTTTTTT
TRBV10-3	once	-	TRBJ1-6	13	CAISGVGGSPLHF	TGTGCCATCAGTGGGGTGGGGGGGTCACCCCTCCACTTT
TRBV7-2	-	TRBD2	TRBJ2-5	13	CASSLERGETQYF	TGTGCCAGCAGCTTAGAGCGGGGGGAGACCCAGTACTTC
TRBV7-9	-	TRBD1	TRBJ1-2	15	CASSPGGGPGYGYTF	TGTGCCAGCAGCCCAGGGGGCGGGCCCGGGTATGGCTACACCTTC
TRBV28	-	TRBD1	TRBJ1-2	15	CASSRSTTGARGYTF	TGTGCCAGCAGTCGATCGACCACAGGGGCACGAGGCTACACCTTC
TRBV19	few	TRBD1	TRBJ2-6	16	CASSIPAGGGANVLTF	TGTGCCAGTAGTATCCCCGCAGGGGGTGGGGCCAACGTCCTGACTTTC
TRBV19	-	-	TRBJ2-7	15	CASSISRQGRYEQYF	TGTGCCAGTAGTATTTCCCGGCAGGGGCGGTACGAGCAGTACTTC
TRBV7-2	-	-	TRBJ1-2	15	CASSPDSRGWGGYTF	TGTGCCAGCAGCCCCGACTCCAGGGGCTGGGGGGGCTACACCTTC
TRBV2	-	-	TRBJ2-1	14	CASSEEARGNEQFF	TGTGCCAGCAGTGAAGAGGCCAGGGGCAATGAGCAGTTCTTC
TRBV19	few	TRBD2	TRBJ2-4	14	CASSRGTGGNIQYF	TGTGCCAGTAGTAGGGGGACCGGGGGGAACATTCAGTACTTC
TRBV30	-	-	TRBJ2-7	12	CAWRVQGWEQYF	TGTGCCTGGAGAGTACAGGGATGGGAGCAGTACTTC
TRBV7-8	-	TRBD2	TRBJ2-5	15	CASSRLAGPAETQYF	TGTGCCAGCAGCCGACTAGCGGGCCCGGCGGAAACCCAGTACTTC
TRBV18	-	TRBD1	TRBJ2-3	18	CASSLTTGRTGRPDTQYF	TGTGCCAGCTCACTGACCACGGGAAGGACAGGGAGGCCAGATACGCAGTATTTT
TRBV7-9	-	-	TRBJ2-6	17	CASPSQGISSGANVLTF	TGTGCCAGCCCCTCTCAGGGGATATCCTCTGGGGCCAACGTCCTGACTTTC
TRBV29-1	once	TRBD1	TRBJ2-5	16	CSAKIARDRVKETQYF	TGCAGCGCCAAGATAGCCCGGGACAGGGTTAAAGAGACCCAGTACTTC
TRBV6-1	-	TRBD1	TRBJ2-2	13	CARGQGITGELFF	TGTGCCAGGGGACAGGGTATTACCGGGGAGCTGTTTTTT
TRBV6-5	-	-	TRBJ1-2	14	CASSYGGTGGGYTF	TGTGCCAGCAGCTATGGCGGGACCGGGGGAGGCTACACCTTC
TRBV4-1	-	TRBD1	TRBJ2-1	16	CASSQARGPLNSEQFF	TGCGCCAGCAGCCAAGCGAGGGGGCCCCTTAATAGTGAGCAGTTCTTC
TRBV7-9	-	-	TRBJ1-4	12	CASSLVDEKLFF	TGTGCCAGCAGCTTAGTAGATGAAAAACTGTTTTTT
TRBV7-9	-	TRBD1	TRBJ1-2	15	CASSDGGGTGEHYTF	TGTGCCAGCAGCGATGGGGGCGGGACAGGGGAACACTACACCTTC
TRBV4-3	-	-	TRBJ2-6	18	CASSPRQLSLSGANVLTF	TGCGCCAGCAGCCCCCGACAGCTTTCACTCTCTGGGGCCAACGTCCTGACTTTC
TRBV30	few	TRBD1	TRBJ1-1	13	CAWSRQGPSEAFF	TGTGCCTGGAGTAGACAGGGACCCTCTGAAGCTTTCTTT
TRBV5-1	-	-	TRBJ1-2	15	CASSLDLGGGYGYTF	TGCGCCAGCAGCTTGGATTTGGGGGGAGGCTACGGCTACACCTTC